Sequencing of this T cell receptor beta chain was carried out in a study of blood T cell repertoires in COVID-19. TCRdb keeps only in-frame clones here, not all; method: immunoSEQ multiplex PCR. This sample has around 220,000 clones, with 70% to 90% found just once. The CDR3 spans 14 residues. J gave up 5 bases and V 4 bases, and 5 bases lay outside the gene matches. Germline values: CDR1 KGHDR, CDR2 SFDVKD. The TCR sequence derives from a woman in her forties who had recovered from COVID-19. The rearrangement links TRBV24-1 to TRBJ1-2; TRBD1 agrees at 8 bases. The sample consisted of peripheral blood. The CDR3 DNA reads TGTGCCACCAGTGACCCGGACAGGGAATATGGCTACACCTTC. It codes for CATSDPDREYGYTF.